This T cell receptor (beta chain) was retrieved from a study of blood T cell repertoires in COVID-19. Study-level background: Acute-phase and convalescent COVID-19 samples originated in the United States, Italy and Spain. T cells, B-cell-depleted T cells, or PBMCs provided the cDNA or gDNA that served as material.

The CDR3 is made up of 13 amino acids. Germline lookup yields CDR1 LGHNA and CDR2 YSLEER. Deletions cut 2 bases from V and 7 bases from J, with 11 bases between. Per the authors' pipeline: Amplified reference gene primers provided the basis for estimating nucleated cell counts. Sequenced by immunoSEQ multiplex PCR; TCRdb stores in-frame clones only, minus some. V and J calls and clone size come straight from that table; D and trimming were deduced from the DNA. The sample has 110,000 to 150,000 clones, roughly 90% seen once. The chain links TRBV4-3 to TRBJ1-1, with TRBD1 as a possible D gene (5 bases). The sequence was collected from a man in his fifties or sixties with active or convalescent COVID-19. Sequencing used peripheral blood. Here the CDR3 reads CASSQSAGREAFF. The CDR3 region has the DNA TGCGCCAGCAGCCAAAGTGCAGGGCGTGAAGCTTTCTTT.